This T cell receptor beta chain was sequenced during a study of PD-1 blockade in classical Hodgkin lymphoma. Findings and caveats of the study: Possibly reflecting disease activity or prior therapy, repertoire differences have causes that remain undefined. The CD4+ diversity rise by C4D1 was clearest in complete responders. Patients who responded completely had about the same baseline diversity as newly diagnosed patients.

With regard to this clone: Its antigen remains unknown.

Each and every patient relapsed after autologous stem cell transplantation, and patients got differing brentuximab vedotin exposure. Measured with immunoSEQ multiplex PCR; TCRdb has only the in-frame clones, and not every one. This table holds some 96,000 clones, roughly 80% found once. The germline CDR1 and CDR2 sequences are MDHEN and SYDVKM. This CDR3 has 15 amino acids. The V gene end was trimmed by 5 bases and the J gene end by 6 bases; junction bases not matched to a gene: 10. The sequencing here drew on peripheral blood mononuclear cells (PBMCs), taken before the second cycle of nivolumab. The TCR originated in a human donor with classical Hodgkin lymphoma. The rearrangement links TRBV28 to TRBJ2-7; 10 bases are shared with TRBD2. CDR3: CASSPQAGGIGEQYF. CDR3 sequence (DNA): TGTGCCAGCAGTCCACAAGCGGGAGGGATCGGCGAGCAGTACTTC.